This is a list of T cell receptor beta chains from one sample in a study of blood T cell repertoires in COVID-19. TCRdb's copy holds only in-frame clones and misses some; the assay was immunoSEQ multiplex PCR. The sample lists 250,000 to 350,000 clones; about 88% were seen once. The specimen sequenced was peripheral blood. These receptors were collected from a human donor with COVID-19, enrolled during active disease. The donor label of this sample is uncertain. The CDR3 runs from the conserved cysteine through the conserved F or W. The order of the fields is V gene, clone size, D gene, J gene, CDR3 protein, CDR3 DNA. A D gene is named only where the DNA matches it firmly. A clone size is listed for some rows: how often the clone was seen (once, few, many), or a class if it is expanded.

TRBV7-2	-	-	TRBJ1-3	CASSLALGEGNTIYF	TGTGCCAGCAGCTTAGCGCTAGGAGAGGGAAACACCATATATTTT
TRBV6-6	once	TRBD1	TRBJ2-3	CAITARGRDTQYF	TGTGCCATCACTGCCAGGGGGCGAGATACGCAGTATTTT
TRBV30	few	TRBD1	TRBJ1-4	CAWSVRGTGGEKLFF	TGTGCCTGGAGTGTACGGGGGACAGGTGGTGAAAAACTGTTTTTT
TRBV7-2	few	TRBD2	TRBJ2-1	CASSPGTSGREEQFF	TGTGCCAGCAGCCCCGGGACTAGCGGGAGAGAGGAGCAGTTCTTC
TRBV14	-	-	TRBJ1-1	CASSQDLARTEAFF	TGTGCCAGCAGCCAAGATCTCGCCCGGACTGAAGCTTTCTTT
TRBV9	once	-	TRBJ2-6	CASSPSSAGANVLTF	TGTGCCAGCAGCCCAAGCTCGGCTGGGGCCAACGTCCTGACTTTC
TRBV6-6	few	TRBD2	TRBJ2-5	CATQGGGSRETQYF	TGTGCCACCCAGGGAGGCGGGAGTAGGGAGACCCAGTACTTC
TRBV4-3	-	-	TRBJ1-1	CASSQDRQAGSTEAFF	TGCGCCAGCAGCCAAGATCGGCAGGCGGGTAGCACTGAAGCTTTCTTT
TRBV7-6	-	-	TRBJ1-5	CASSLAGTRNQPQHF	TGTGCCAGCAGCTTAGCCGGGACAAGAAATCAGCCCCAGCATTTT
TRBV11-2	-	-	TRBJ2-1	CASSLGIRGYNEQFF	TGTGCCAGCAGCTTAGGAATCAGGGGCTACAATGAGCAGTTCTTC
TRBV18	-	-	TRBJ1-5	CASSPNTGNQPQHF	TGTGCCAGCTCGCCTAACACAGGCAATCAGCCCCAGCATTTT
TRBV10-3	once	TRBD1	TRBJ1-5	CAISALDRGGNQPQHF	TGTGCCATCAGTGCCCTTGACAGGGGAGGCAATCAGCCCCAGCATTTT
TRBV4-3	once	-	TRBJ2-1	CASSQDWGAYNEQFF	TGCGCCAGCAGCCAAGATTGGGGGGCCTACAATGAGCAGTTCTTC
TRBV6-1	-	TRBD1	TRBJ1-2	CASSDDGRGRETNYGYTF	TGTGCCAGCAGTGATGATGGCAGGGGGCGCGAAACCAACTATGGCTACACCTTC
TRBV29-1	once	TRBD1	TRBJ1-2	CSVGVGTGAGYTF	TGCAGCGTTGGGGTGGGGACAGGGGCTGGCTACACCTTC
TRBV6-4	-	TRBD2	TRBJ2-1	CASSDGLAGDNEQFF	TGTGCCAGCAGTGATGGCCTAGCGGGAGACAATGAGCAGTTCTTC
TRBV11-2	once	TRBD1	TRBJ2-7	CASSLDPGGIYEQYF	TGTGCCAGCAGCTTAGATCCAGGGGGCATCTACGAGCAGTACTTC
TRBV3-1/TRBV3-2	-	-	TRBJ2-5	CASSQEWGQGHQETQYF	TGTGCCAGCAGCCAAGAATGGGGGCAGGGTCACCAAGAGACCCAGTACTTC
TRBV29-1	-	-	TRBJ1-2	CSVDTQGSLNYGYTF	TGCAGCGTGGATACTCAGGGGAGTCTCAACTATGGCTACACCTTC
TRBV29-1	-	TRBD1	TRBJ2-2	CSVEPGQGRLGELFF	TGCAGCGTCGAACCGGGACAGGGTCGGCTCGGGGAGCTGTTTTTT
TRBV12-3/TRBV12-4	-	-	TRBJ1-5	CASSSYNQPQHF	TGTGCCAGCAGTTCCTACAATCAGCCCCAGCATTTT
TRBV4-1	-	-	TRBJ2-3	CASSLEGGTALPQYF	TGCGCCAGCAGCCTAGAAGGAGGGACGGCCCTTCCGCAGTATTTT
TRBV21-1	-	-	TRBJ2-3	CASSTRTSGRATDTQYF	TGTGCCAGCAGCACCCGGACTAGCGGGAGGGCCACGGATACGCAGTATTTT
TRBV5-4	-	-	TRBJ2-7	CASSFRGTYEQYF	TGTGCCAGCAGCTTCCGGGGGACCTACGAGCAGTACTTC
TRBV7-3	-	-	TRBJ1-1	CASSLNTGYSEAFF	TGTGCCAGCAGCTTAAATACAGGGTATAGCGAAGCTTTCTTT
TRBV10-3	-	-	TRBJ1-1	CASGGMNTEAFF	TGTGCCAGCGGGGGGATGAACACTGAAGCTTTCTTT
TRBV6-5	many	TRBD2	TRBJ2-2	CASIGGGSYTGELFF	TGTGCCAGCATCGGGGGAGGGAGCTACACCGGGGAGCTGTTTTTT
TRBV28	-	-	TRBJ1-3	CASSLRGWAGNTIYF	TGTGCCAGCAGTTTGAGAGGATGGGCTGGAAACACCATATATTTT
TRBV5-1	few	TRBD2	TRBJ2-2	CASSLREGSTGELFF	TGCGCCAGCAGTCTGAGGGAGGGAAGCACCGGGGAGCTGTTTTTT
TRBV6-5	once	TRBD2	TRBJ2-2	CASSRTSGTGELFF	TGTGCCAGCAGTAGGACTAGCGGGACCGGGGAGCTGTTTTTT
TRBV6-1	once	-	TRBJ2-3	CASSDDSLSTDTQYF	TGTGCCAGCAGTGACGACTCTTTAAGCACAGATACGCAGTATTTT
TRBV7-3	-	-	TRBJ2-3	CASSLSLADTQYF	TGTGCCAGCAGCCTATCCTTGGCAGATACGCAGTATTTT
TRBV3-1/TRBV3-2	-	-	TRBJ1-1	CASSQDRGGTEAFF	TGTGCCAGCAGCCAAGATAGGGGGGGTACTGAAGCTTTCTTT
TRBV30	-	-	TRBJ1-5	CAWSSFSITLNQPQHF	TGTGCCTGGAGTTCATTCAGTATCACCCTTAATCAGCCCCAGCATTTT
TRBV27	few	TRBD1	TRBJ1-4	CASRKPGQGAGKLFF	TGTGCCAGCAGGAAACCGGGACAGGGGGCAGGAAAACTGTTTTTT
TRBV12-5	once	TRBD2	TRBJ2-2	CANIAGANTGELFF	TGTGCTAACATAGCGGGAGCGAACACCGGGGAGCTGTTTTTT
TRBV19	-	TRBD2	TRBJ2-7	CASSSRGEEQYF	TGTGCCAGTAGTAGCCGGGGGGAAGAGCAGTACTTC
TRBV20-1	-	TRBD1	TRBJ1-1	CSARGQGRAFF	TGCAGTGCTAGAGGACAGGGACGAGCTTTCTTT
TRBV5-1	-	-	TRBJ2-4	CASSLQGGRTKNIQYF	TGCGCCAGCAGCTTACAGGGAGGGAGAACCAAAAACATTCAGTACTTC
TRBV28	-	TRBD2	TRBJ2-3	CASRPITLAGGLDTQYF	TGTGCCAGCAGACCCATTACTCTAGCGGGAGGGCTAGATACGCAGTATTTT
TRBV11-3	-	-	TRBJ2-2	CASSFGGGQANTGELFF	TGTGCCAGCAGCTTTGGGGGGGGACAGGCGAACACCGGGGAGCTGTTTTTT
TRBV19	-	-	TRBJ1-4	CASSGTIGTISDEKLFF	TGTGCCAGTAGCGGTACCATTGGCACTATCTCGGATGAAAAACTGTTTTTT
TRBV5-1	-	-	TRBJ1-4	CASSLARGTNEKLFF	TGCGCCAGCAGCTTGGCTCGGGGAACTAATGAAAAACTGTTTTTT
TRBV29-1	once	-	TRBJ1-1	CSVDRPVVTEAFF	TGCAGCGTGGACAGACCGGTTGTTACTGAAGCTTTCTTT
TRBV28	-	TRBD1	TRBJ1-1	CASSFTDRGLSEAFF	TGTGCCAGCAGTTTTACAGACAGGGGGCTCTCTGAAGCTTTCTTT
TRBV10-1	few	TRBD2	TRBJ2-3	CASSGSGLAADTQYF	TGCGCCAGCAGTGGCTCTGGACTAGCGGCAGATACGCAGTATTTT
TRBV6-5	few	TRBD1	TRBJ1-5	CASSPQGRGQPQHF	TGTGCCAGCAGTCCACAGGGGCGAGGCCAGCCCCAGCATTTT
TRBV2	-	TRBD1	TRBJ1-1	CASSEVRDRGSEAFF	TGTGCCAGCAGTGAAGTGAGGGACAGGGGGTCTGAAGCTTTCTTT